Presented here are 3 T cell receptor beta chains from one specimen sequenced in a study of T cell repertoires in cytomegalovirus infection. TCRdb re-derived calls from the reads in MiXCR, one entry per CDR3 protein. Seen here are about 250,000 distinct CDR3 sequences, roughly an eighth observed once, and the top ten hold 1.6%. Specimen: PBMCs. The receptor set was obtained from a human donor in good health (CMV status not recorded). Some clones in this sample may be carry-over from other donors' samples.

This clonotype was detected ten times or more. The chain's CDR3 is CASSLKRSTGELFF. CDR3 nucleotides: TGTGCCAGCAGCTTAAAGAGGTCCACCGGGGAGCTGTTTTTT. The chain employs TRBV7-2 and TRBJ2-2, with D uncertain. V lost 2 bases, J lost 4 bases, and 8 bases lay in between. Germline V gene lookup returns CDR1 SGHTA and CDR2 FQGNSA. This CDR3 region has 14 residues.

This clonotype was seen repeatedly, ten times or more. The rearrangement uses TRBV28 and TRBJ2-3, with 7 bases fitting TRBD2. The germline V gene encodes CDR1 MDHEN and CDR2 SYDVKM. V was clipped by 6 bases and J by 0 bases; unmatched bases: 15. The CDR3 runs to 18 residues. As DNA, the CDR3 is TGTGCCAGCAGCTACCTACGGGGAAGCGGGAAAAGCACAGATACGCAGTATTTT. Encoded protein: CASSYLRGSGKSTDTQYF.

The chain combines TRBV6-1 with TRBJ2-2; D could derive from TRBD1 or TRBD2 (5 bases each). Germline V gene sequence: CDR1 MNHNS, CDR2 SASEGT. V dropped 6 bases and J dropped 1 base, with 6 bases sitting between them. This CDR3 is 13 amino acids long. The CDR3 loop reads CASRGRNTGELFF. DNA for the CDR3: TGTGCCAGCAGGGGACGGAACACCGGGGAGCTGTTTTTT.